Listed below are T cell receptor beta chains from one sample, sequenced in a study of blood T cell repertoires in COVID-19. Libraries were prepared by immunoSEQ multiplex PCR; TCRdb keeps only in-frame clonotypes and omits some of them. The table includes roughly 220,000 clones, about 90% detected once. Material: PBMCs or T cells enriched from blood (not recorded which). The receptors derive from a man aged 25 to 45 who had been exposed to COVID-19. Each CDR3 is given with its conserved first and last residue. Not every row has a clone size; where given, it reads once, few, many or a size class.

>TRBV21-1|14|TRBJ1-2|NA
CASSLRTANYGYTF
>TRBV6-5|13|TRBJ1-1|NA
CASTRELNTEAFF
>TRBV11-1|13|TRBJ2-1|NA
CASSPSPSNEQFF
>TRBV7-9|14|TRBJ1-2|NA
CASSLGTGGYGYTF
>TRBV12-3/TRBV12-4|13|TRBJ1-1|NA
CASSPYRNTEAFF
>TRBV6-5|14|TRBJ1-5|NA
CVSTSEGGGGPQHF
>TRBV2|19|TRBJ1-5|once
CASSEGFRRQSVSNQPQHF
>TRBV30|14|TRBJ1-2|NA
CAWTGTGVLYGYTF
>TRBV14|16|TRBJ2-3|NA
CASSSDRGWNTDTQYF
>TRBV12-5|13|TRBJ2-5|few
CASAQGGLETQYF
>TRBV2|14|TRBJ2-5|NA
CASQGANKQETQYF
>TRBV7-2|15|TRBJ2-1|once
CASSQGGGSYNEQFF
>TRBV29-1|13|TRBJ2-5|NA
CSQAQGAGETQYF
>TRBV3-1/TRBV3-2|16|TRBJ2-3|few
CASSRRAAGVTDTQYF
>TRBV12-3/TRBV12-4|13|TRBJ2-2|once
CASSLVFTGELFF
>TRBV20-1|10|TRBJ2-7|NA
CSEGSYEQYF
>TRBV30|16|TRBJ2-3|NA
CAWSVWRGVLSGTQYF
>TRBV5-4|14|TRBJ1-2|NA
CASSWGRGESGYTF
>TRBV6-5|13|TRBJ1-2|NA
CASRRQGSDGYTF
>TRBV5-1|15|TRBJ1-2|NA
CASSLWAGPNYGYTF
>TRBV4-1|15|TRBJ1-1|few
CASSRVMDRNTEAFF
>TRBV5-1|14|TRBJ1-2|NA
CASSLEGGVEDYTF
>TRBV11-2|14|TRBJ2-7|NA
CASSLDRGMVEQYF
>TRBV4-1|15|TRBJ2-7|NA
CASSQRFPPPYEQYF
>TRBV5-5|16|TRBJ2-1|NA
CASSAGPQGSYNEQFF
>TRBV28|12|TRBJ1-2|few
CASSFRGRGYTF
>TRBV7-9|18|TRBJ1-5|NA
CASSFARPGTGLNQPQHF
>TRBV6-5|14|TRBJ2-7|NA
CASRTSGGVYEQYF
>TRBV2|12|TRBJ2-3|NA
CASRVRRGTQYF